A single sample gave rise to the 28 T cell receptor beta chains below, sequenced in a study of control samples from healthy donors and cancer patients. Libraries were prepared by immunoSEQ multiplex PCR; TCRdb keeps only in-frame clonotypes and omits some of them. The sample includes more than 85,000 clones, about 91% of them seen just once. Sample: blood. Source of these receptors: a woman in her late teens or twenties in good health.

V usage is TRBV6-2 or TRBV6-3 and J usage is TRBJ2-1; D remains ambiguous. The CDR3 sequence is 15 residues long. Trimming removed 6 bases at V and 0 bases at J, with 12 bases between. Germline-derived CDR1 and CDR2 are MNHEY and SVGEGT. CDR3 nucleotides: TGTGCCAGCAGCCCTTTGGGTAGCTCCTACAATGAGCAGTTCTTC. Translated: CASSPLGSSYNEQFF.

V and J are TRBV28 and TRBJ1-6; D ambiguous. CDR3 length: 17 amino acids. In germline, CDR1 is MDHEN, CDR2 SYDVKM. The germline V and J ends were trimmed by 2 bases and 0 bases, with 11 bases remaining between them. The CDR3 is CASSLPLDGSYNSPLHF. CDR3 DNA sequence: TGTGCCAGCAGTTTACCCCTAGATGGCTCCTATAATTCACCCCTCCACTTT. The whole variable domain, remainder taken from reference TRBV28 and TRBJ1-6, is DVKVTQSSRYLVKRTGEKVFLECVQDMDHENMFWYRQDPGLGLRLIYFSYDVKMKEKGDIPEGYSVSREKKERFSLILESASTNQTSMYLCASSLPLDGSYNSPLHFGNGTRLTVT.

The chain has TRBV6-5 and TRBJ1-2, with D possibly TRBD1 on 6 matching bases. The CDR3 runs 15 residues. Germline CDR1 reads MNHEY; CDR2 reads SVGAGI. V dropped 11 bases and J dropped 0 bases, with 19 bases sitting between them. The CDR3 region is CAGTHAGVANYGYTF. The CDR3 region has the DNA TGTGCCGGTACTCACGCAGGGGTTGCTAACTATGGCTACACCTTC.

The gene calls are TRBV7-2 and TRBJ1-3; D uncertain. V was clipped by 1 base and J by 2 bases, with 9 bases between them. Germline V lookup: CDR1 SGHTA, CDR2 FQGNSA. The CDR3 length is 15 residues. The CDR3 here is CASSLEGGAGNTIYF. The CDR3, as DNA: TGTGCCAGCAGCTTAGAGGGAGGAGCTGGAAACACCATATATTTT. Combining the CDR3 with reference TRBV7-2 and TRBJ1-3 gives the whole variable domain GAGVSQSPSNKVTEKGKDVELRCDPISGHTALYWYRQSLGQGLEFLIYFQGNSAPDKSGLPSDRFSAERTGGSVSTLTIQRTQQEDSAVYLCASSLEGGAGNTIYFGEGSWLTVV.

The gene calls are TRBV7-3 and TRBJ1-6, with a tentative D call TRBD1 (5 bases). The CDR3 totals 14 residues. V was clipped by 5 bases and J by 9 bases, with 14 bases between them. The V gene's germline CDR1 is SGHTA and CDR2 FQGTGA. CDR3 nucleotide sequence: TGTGCCAGCAGCGACGGGACGGCAGGTTCACCCCTCCACTTT. Protein product: CASSDGTAGSPLHF. Full variable domain (outside the CDR3, taken from reference TRBV7-3 and TRBJ1-6): GAGVSQTPSNKVTEKGKYVELRCDPISGHTALYWYRQSLGQGPEFLIYFQGTGAADDSGLPNDRFFAVRPEGSVSTLKIQRTERGDSAVYLCASSDGTAGSPLHFGNGTRLTVT.

The chain links TRBV7-2 to TRBJ1-1; D might be TRBD1 (6 bases). The CDR3 length is 13 residues. The V end lost 1 base, the J end lost 8 bases, and 11 bases lay between the germline ends. CDR1 is SGHTA and CDR2 is FQGNSA in the germline V gene. Here the CDR3 reads CASSLEDSSEAFF. The CDR3 coding sequence is TGTGCCAGCAGCTTAGAGGACAGCTCAGAAGCTTTCTTT.

The gene calls are TRBV18 and TRBJ2-5, with 9 bases identical to TRBD1. Trimming took 3 bases from V and 0 from J; bases not matched to a gene: 8. Germline V gene data show CDR1 as KGHSH and CDR2 as LQKENI. The CDR3 sequence is 17 residues long. The CDR3 nucleotides are TGTGCCAGCTCACCCCGGGACAGGGTGTTGTACCAAGAGACCCAGTACTTC. It codes for CASSPRDRVLYQETQYF.

The rearrangement joins TRBV11-3 to TRBJ1-3; no definite D call. V lost 3 bases and J lost 0, with 6 bases in between. The CDR3 is 14 residues long. Germline CDR1 and CDR2: SGHNT and YENEEA. The CDR3 is CASSLGSSGNTIYF. The DNA of the CDR3 is TGTGCCAGCAGCTTGGGGAGCTCTGGAAACACCATATATTTT.

This chain uses TRBV5-6 with TRBJ1-5; 7 nucleotides line up with TRBD1. Germline CDR1 is SGHDT and CDR2 is YYEEEE. This CDR3 region has 16 residues. With 1 base clipped from V and 3 bases from J, the junction kept 7 bases outside the gene matches. CDR3 sequence reads: CASSLWNRGANQPQHF. The CDR3 region has the DNA TGTGCCAGCAGCTTGTGGAACAGGGGCGCCAATCAGCCCCAGCATTTT. Complete variable domain (other parts from reference TRBV5-6 and TRBJ1-5): DAGVTQSPTHLIKTRGQQVTLRCSPKSGHDTVSWYQQALGQGPQFIFQYYEEEERQRGNFPDRFSGHQFPNYSSELNVNALLLGDSALYLCASSLWNRGANQPQHFGDGTRLSIL.

This clone came up a few times. The J gene is TRBJ2-3, the V gene TRBV5-4, with D possibly matching TRBD2 (5 bases). In germline, CDR1 is SGHNT, CDR2 YYREEE (reference sequence). CDR3 size: 16 residues. Trimming cost V 4 bases and J 0 bases, with 15 bases left between them. CDR3 bases: TGTGCCAGCAGCCTCTACAGCGGAACAAGCACAGATACGCAGTATTTT. Its protein is CASSLYSGTSTDTQYF.

This chain joins TRBV5-1 and TRBJ1-4; 7 positions match TRBD1. CDR3 size: 15 residues. Germline CDR1 SGHRS, CDR2 YFSETQ. With 3 bases clipped from V and 8 bases from J, the junction kept 10 bases outside the gene matches. CDR3 coding DNA: TGCGCCAGCAGCTCCAGCAGGGGGTTCGACGAAAAACTGTTTTTT. Amino acids: CASSSSRGFDEKLFF.

The chain employs TRBV4-2 and TRBJ1-1; TRBD1 matches at 8 bases. J was trimmed by 4 bases and V by 3 bases; bases with no gene match: 4. The CDR3 is 14 residues long. Germline CDR1 LGHNA, CDR2 YNFKEQ. In nucleotides, the CDR3 is TGTGCCAGCAGCCAGACAGGGGAACGCACTGAAGCTTTCTTT. Its protein product is CASSQTGERTEAFF.

The CDR3 protein is CASSLELAGGDEQYF. In nucleotides, the CDR3 is TGTGCCAGCAGCTTAGAACTAGCGGGAGGAGACGAGCAGTACTTC. This chain links TRBV7-6 with TRBJ2-7; 12 nucleotides match TRBD2. V lost 1 base to trimming and J lost 5 bases; unmatched junction nucleotides: 3. Per the germline V gene, CDR1 is SGHVS and CDR2 is FNYEAQ. The CDR3 runs to 15 residues.

The CDR3 DNA sequence: TGTGCCAGCAGCCACCCGAAGGGAGGGGGCTACACAGATACGCAGTATTTT. It encodes CASSHPKGGGYTDTQYF. The chain recombines TRBV4-2 with TRBJ2-3; D tentatively fits TRBD1 or TRBD2 (7 bases each). The CDR3 contains 17 residues. Germline V CDR1 and CDR2: LGHNA, YNFKEQ. The V and J ends lost 3 bases and 2 bases respectively, with 18 bases between them.

The chain couples TRBV11-2 to TRBJ1-2, with a tentative D call TRBD1 (6 bases). The length of the CDR3 is 14 residues. Germline values: CDR1 SGHAT, CDR2 FQNNGV. The ends were cut back, 5 bases at V and 3 bases at J, with 13 bases in the middle. The CDR3 is CASSPRRGYYGYTF. CDR3 in DNA: TGTGCCAGCAGCCCAAGGAGGGGGTACTATGGCTACACCTTC.

The chain joins TRBV4-1 to TRBJ1-3; TRBD1 might be the D (6 bases). Germline loops: CDR1 MGHRA, CDR2 YSYEKL. Trimming pared 3 bases from V and 9 bases from J, leaving 15 bases between. The CDR3 has 14 amino acids. CDR3 sequence (DNA): TGCGCCAGCAGCCAGAGCAGGGGACAAAGCACCATATATTTT. Its protein product is CASSQSRGQSTIYF.

The V call is TRBV6-5, the J call TRBJ2-7, with 8 bases fitting TRBD1. The junction had 13 bases not matched to a gene; V was cut back by 7 bases and J by 8 bases. Germline CDR1 and CDR2: MNHEY and SVGAGI. The CDR3 has 14 residues. CDR3 nucleotides: TGTGCCAGCACCTCCCCCCCGGACAGGGTCAAGCAGTACTTC. This encodes CASTSPPDRVKQYF.

The chain recombines TRBV6-5 with TRBJ1-2; D possibly corresponds to TRBD1 (6 bases). In germline, CDR1 is MNHEY, CDR2 SVGAGI. The CDR3 totals 15 residues. Trimming cost V 6 bases and J 4 bases, with 18 bases left between them. The CDR3 DNA follows: TGTGCCAGCAGCGATTCCGGGACAACCTCCTATGGCTACACCTTC. Translation gives CASSDSGTTSYGYTF.

This chain joins TRBV12-3 or TRBV12-4 and TRBJ1-1, with a possible D match to TRBD1 (5 bases). CDR3 length equals 11 residues. Trimming left V 3 bases short and J 9 bases short, with 8 bases between. CDR3 DNA sequence: TGTGCCAGCAGTTTTGGGGGGAAAGCTTTCTTT. Translating it yields CASSFGGKAFF.

The chain is built from TRBV28 and TRBJ1-6; 7 bases match TRBD1. Losses at the gene ends were 5 bases for V and 8 bases for J; bases not matched to a gene: 12. This CDR3 is 16 amino acids long. Germline assignment: CDR1 MDHEN and CDR2 SYDVKM. CDR3 DNA sequence: TGTGCCAGCAGTCTGACCAACAGGGGTAGGTATTCACCCCTCCACTTT. It is translated as CASSLTNRGRYSPLHF.

The genes are TRBV6-5 and TRBJ2-7; 7 bases match TRBD2. J was trimmed by 5 bases and V by 0 bases; bases with no gene match: 1. From germline, CDR1 is MNHEY and CDR2 SVGAGI. This CDR3 spans 13 amino acids. In DNA, the CDR3 is TGTGCCAGCAGTTACTCGGGGGGGAACGAGCAGTACTTC. This translates into CASSYSGGNEQYF.

The chain is built from TRBV4-1 and TRBJ2-4; 10 positions agree with TRBD2. Germline-derived CDR1 and CDR2 are MGHRA and YSYEKL. This CDR3 spans 21 amino acids. V gave up 0 bases and J gave up 3 bases; unmatched junction bases: 17. The CDR3 DNA reads as TGCGCCAGCAGCCAAGATCCGCCTAGCGGGGGCTTAGCCTTGGGCAAAAACATTCAGTACTTC. Its protein is CASSQDPPSGGLALGKNIQYF.

The chain couples TRBV6-2 or TRBV6-3 to TRBJ2-3, with TRBD2 matching 9 bases. CDR1 is MNHEY and CDR2 is SVGEGT in the germline V gene. The CDR3 is 17 residues long. Losses at the gene ends were 2 bases for V and 2 bases for J; bases not matched to a gene: 8. The CDR3 loop is CASSYPEGLAPTDTQYF. For the CDR3, the DNA is TGTGCCAGCAGTTACCCAGAGGGACTAGCCCCCACAGATACGCAGTATTTT.

This clone came up many times. The chain is built from TRBV19 and TRBJ1-2; D gene uncertain. This CDR3 comprises 13 residues. With 5 bases removed from V and 3 bases from J, the gap between germline ends came to 10 bases. CDR1 is LNHDA and CDR2 is SQIVND in the germline V gene (reference sequence). CDR3 amino acids: CASSRAEHYGYTF. As DNA, the CDR3 is TGTGCCAGTAGTCGCGCGGAACACTATGGCTACACCTTC.

The J gene is TRBJ2-3, the V gene TRBV6-2 or TRBV6-3; D gene ambiguous. With 6 bases removed from V and 2 bases from J, the gap between germline ends came to 3 bases. Germline CDR1 is MNHEY and CDR2 is SVGEGT. The CDR3 totals 11 residues. The CDR3 protein is CASSDTDTQYF. The CDR3 DNA reads as TGTGCCAGCAGCGACACAGATACGCAGTATTTT.

This chain uses TRBV4-3 with TRBJ2-1, with D tentatively TRBD1 (5 bases). V lost 0 bases and J 2 bases, leaving 11 bases between the germline ends. Looked up from germline, CDR1 is LGHNA and CDR2 is YSLEER. CDR3 length: 16 amino acids. CDR3 sequence: CASSQDDSEAYNEQFF. The CDR3, as DNA: TGCGCCAGCAGCCAAGATGACAGCGAGGCCTACAATGAGCAGTTCTTC.

This chain uses TRBV6-4 with TRBJ2-2; TRBD2 matches at 10 bases. Germline V gene sequence: CDR1 MRHNA, CDR2 SNTAGT. The CDR3 has 15 amino acids. The V and J ends lost 2 bases and 4 bases, in that order; junction bases with no gene match: 1. CDR3 sequence (DNA): TGTGCCAGCAGTGACAGCGGGAGGGCCACCGGGGAGCTGTTTTTT. This encodes CASSDSGRATGELFF.

This sequence joins TRBV28 and TRBJ1-4; perhaps TRBD1 as D (6 bases). The CDR3 contains 16 residues. Germline CDR1 reads MDHEN; CDR2 reads SYDVKM. Trimming left V 1 base short and J 1 base short, with 10 bases between. The CDR3 DNA is TGTGCCAGCAGTTTATCAGGGGCGGTAACTAATGAAAAACTGTTTTTT. It is translated as CASSLSGAVTNEKLFF.